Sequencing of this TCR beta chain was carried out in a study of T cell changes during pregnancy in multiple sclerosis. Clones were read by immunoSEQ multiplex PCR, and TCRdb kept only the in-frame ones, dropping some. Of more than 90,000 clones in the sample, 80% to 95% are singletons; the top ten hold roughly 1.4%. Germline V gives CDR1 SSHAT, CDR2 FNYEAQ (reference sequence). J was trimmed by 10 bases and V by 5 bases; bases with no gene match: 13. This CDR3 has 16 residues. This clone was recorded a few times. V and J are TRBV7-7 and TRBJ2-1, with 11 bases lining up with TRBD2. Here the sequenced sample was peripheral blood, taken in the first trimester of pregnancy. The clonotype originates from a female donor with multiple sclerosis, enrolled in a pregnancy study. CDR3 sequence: CASSPGVAGGLGEQFF. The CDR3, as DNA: TGTGCCAGCAGCCCCGGGGTAGCGGGAGGGCTTGGGGAGCAGTTCTTC.